This T cell receptor beta chain was sequenced in a study of blood T cell repertoires in COVID-19 (TCRdb year 2020). General notes on the study: Samples covering the acute and convalescent phases of COVID-19 were provided by collaborators in the United States, Italy and Spain. Where HLA class I and class II types were available, the types were taken from metadata supplied by the sample provider, not from assay-based typing. The repertoires were released in a freely available public database meant as a resource for research on the immune response to SARS-CoV-2. Subjects who had been exposed to COVID-19, were actively infected with it, or had recovered from it provided the deeply sampled blood TCRbeta repertoires that made up the dataset. A de-identified subject ID, COVID-19 status, age in years and sex were almost always included in the sample metadata. The material from the prospective study consisted of cDNA or gDNA derived from T cells, B-cell-depleted T cells, or PBMCs. The samples were drawn from two sources: the first 160 participants of the ongoing ImmuneRACE study, and approximately 1,300 subjects contributed by 6 global collaborators.

The immunoSEQ Assay, a bias-controlled multiplex PCR, was used to amplify TCRbeta CDR3 regions from genomic DNA. The paper's data handling went like this. Nucleated cell counts per sample were estimated from amplification of reference gene primers within the assay. To quantify the absolute abundance of each unique TCRbeta CDR3 rearrangement, sequence reads were collapsed and filtered. For each sample, productive Simpson clonality was calculated by taking the square root of Simpson's diversity index across productive rearrangements. This is the immuneACCESS table as TCRdb keeps it, with only in-frame sequences that have V and J called. A part of the clones is gone; compared with another copy, unresolved V genes explain less than half, and the rest is unexplained. V and J calls plus clone size are reproduced from that table; the DNA served to infer D and trimming. The sample includes tens of thousands of clones, with roughly 83% observed a single time. Clones ranked in the top ten supply approximately 2.5% of the sample.

The collaborating institutions used their own protocols to collect whole blood in K2EDTA tubes. Collaborator samples were shipped for TCRbeta analysis as frozen whole blood, isolated PBMCs, or DNA extracted from either sample type. The paper's findings and limits, for the study overall: The amount of clinical and demographic metadata varied by source and participant and was provided uncurated.

As regards this clone: Its antigen is currently not known. No much larger clone exists at a distance of one base, and base qualities are not known.

In the germline V gene, CDR1 corresponds to MDHEN and CDR2 to SYDVKM. The CDR3 measures 15 amino acids from cysteine to phenylalanine. The DNA shown is the 45-base CDR3, in frame from base 1. Trimming removed 6 bases from V and 0 bases from J; the gene matches leave 3 bases unexplained. The sample comprised peripheral blood. The receptor was derived from a man aged 45 to 65 with acute or convalescent COVID-19. The sequence is built from TRBV28 and TRBJ1-5, with TRBD1 matching 9 junction bases. The CDR3 sequence is CASRTGGDSNQPQHF. In nucleotide form, the sequence is TGTGCCAGCAGAACAGGGGGCGATAGCAATCAGCCCCAGCATTTT.